This entry lists 22 T cell receptor beta chains sequenced from one sample in a study of shared clonotypes between healthy human individuals. Measured with immunoSEQ multiplex PCR; TCRdb has only the in-frame clones, and not every one. The sample shows over a million clones, approximately 68% of them seen only once. The sample taken for sequencing was memory CD4+ T cells sorted from blood. Subset denoted: CD45RA-negative fraction. All receptors come from a man between 18 and 35 years old in good health.

This clone turned up a few times. The genes are TRBV19 and TRBJ1-1, with TRBD1 matching 7 bases. The CDR3 is 14 residues long. The V gene end was trimmed by 9 bases and the J gene end by 5 bases; junction bases not matched to a gene: 12. CDR1 is LNHDA, CDR2 SQIVND, per germline (reference sequence). CDR3 sequence: CASLTDRERTEAFF. CDR3 DNA: TGTGCCAGCTTAACAGACAGGGAGAGGACTGAAGCTTTCTTT.

The chain is built from TRBV29-1 and TRBJ2-3; no clear D. Trimming left V 6 bases short and J 0 bases short, with 13 bases between. This CDR3 has 14 amino acids. Per germline, CDR1 SQVTM and CDR2 ANQGSEA. The DNA for the CDR3 is TGCAGCGTCATCGACGGTGCTAGCACAGATACGCAGTATTTT. Protein sequence: CSVIDGASTDTQYF.

The rearrangement links TRBV7-2 to TRBJ2-3, with TRBD1 matching 7 bases. Germline trimming cut 6 bases from V and 6 bases from J; bases unmatched to any gene: 12. Germline V gene sequence: CDR1 SGHTA, CDR2 FQGNSA. The CDR3 sequence is 15 residues long. CDR3 DNA sequence: TGTGCCAGCAGGCCCCTAAACAGGGGATCCGATACGCAGTATTTT. Encoded protein: CASRPLNRGSDTQYF.

The chain links TRBV5-1 to TRBJ2-5; D is possibly TRBD2 (6 bases). Between the trimmed V and J ends, which lost 0 bases and 3 bases, there was a span of 12 bases. This CDR3 is 15 amino acids long. Germline V lookup: CDR1 SGHRS, CDR2 YFSETQ. The CDR3 spells CASSLAAGREETQYF. The CDR3 region has the DNA TGCGCCAGCAGCTTGGCCGCGGGAAGGGAAGAGACCCAGTACTTC. Full variable domain (remainder filled in from reference TRBV5-1 and TRBJ2-5): KAGVTQTPRYLIKTRGQQVTLSCSPISGHRSVSWYQQTPGQGLQFLFEYFSETQRNKGNFPGRFSGRQFSNSRSEMNVSTLELGDSALYLCASSLAAGREETQYFGPGTRLLVL.

This chain links TRBV18 with TRBJ2-1, with TRBD2 identical over 7 bases. Per germline, CDR1 KGHSH and CDR2 LQKENI. The J segment lost 8 bases and the V segment lost 0 bases, leaving 4 bases of the junction unmatched. The CDR3 is 14 residues long. The DNA for the CDR3 is TGTGCCAGCTCACCACCAGCGGGAATCGATGAGCAGTTCTTC. Translating gives CASSPPAGIDEQFF. Full variable domain (outside the CDR3, taken from reference TRBV18 and TRBJ2-1): NAGVMQNPRHLVRRRGQEARLRCSPMKGHSHVYWYRQLPEEGLKFMVYLQKENIIDESGMPKERFSAEFPKEGPSILRIQQVVRGDSAAYFCASSPPAGIDEQFFGPGTRLTVL.

V usage is TRBV5-1 and J usage is TRBJ2-1, with TRBD2 identical over 8 bases. The CDR3 spans 15 residues. Trimming cost V 1 base and J 9 bases; bases outside gene matches: 9. The germline V gene encodes CDR1 SGHRS and CDR2 YFSETQ. DNA for the CDR3: TGCGCCAGCAGCTTGTTTACTAGCGGCGGCGGTGAGCAGTTCTTC. It translates to CASSLFTSGGGEQFF.

Many counts were recorded for this clone. The same CDR3 arises from other DNA sequences in this sample as well. V is TRBV30 and J is TRBJ1-5; TRBD1 might be the D (5 bases). Trimming shortened V by 0 bases and J by 3 bases, and 9 bases separated the two germline ends. This CDR3 is built from 14 residues. Looked up from germline, CDR1 is GTSNPN and CDR2 is SVGIG (reference sequence). CDR3 nucleotides: TGTGCCTGGAGTGTCGGGGGGAACAATCAGCCCCAGCATTTT. As protein: CAWSVGGNNQPQHF.

The chain is built from TRBV5-6 and TRBJ2-3, with D possibly called TRBD1 or TRBD2 (6 bases each). Trimming pared 4 bases from V and 1 base from J, leaving 13 bases between. This CDR3 region has 15 residues. Germline CDR1 is SGHDT and CDR2 is YYEEEE. The CDR3 protein is CASSLKGEGTDTQYF. The DNA for the CDR3 is TGTGCCAGCAGCCTCAAGGGGGAGGGCACAGATACGCAGTATTTT.

For the CDR3, the DNA is TGTGCCAGCAGTGACCGGGACAGGGGAAATCAGCCCCAGCATTTT. Encoded protein: CASSDRDRGNQPQHF. This chain joins TRBV7-2 and TRBJ1-5; 10 nucleotides match TRBD1. Trimming took 6 bases from V and 4 from J; bases not matched to a gene: 6. CDR3 size: 15 residues. Germline-derived CDR1 and CDR2 are SGHTA and FQGNSA.

V usage is TRBV5-6 and J usage is TRBJ2-7; no definite D call. The CDR3 is 14 amino acids. Deletions cut 2 bases from V and 3 bases from J, with 12 bases between. Germline V gives CDR1 SGHDT, CDR2 YYEEEE. The CDR3 reads CASSFRPESYEQYF. Here the CDR3 DNA reads TGTGCCAGCAGCTTCCGGCCAGAAAGCTACGAGCAGTACTTC.

The V call is TRBV5-1, the J call TRBJ2-7; tentative D call: TRBD1 (5 bases). V was shortened by 0 bases and J by 5 bases, with 15 bases between the two germline ends. CDR3 length: 15 amino acids. Per germline, CDR1 SGHRS and CDR2 YFSETQ. DNA of the CDR3: TGCGCCAGCAGCTTGGAATTCCAGGGTATCCACGAGCAGTACTTC. Translated, it gives CASSLEFQGIHEQYF.

The chain has TRBV9 and TRBJ2-5, with 13 bases lining up with TRBD2. Germline CDR1 reads SGDLS; CDR2 reads YYNGEE. This CDR3 region has 17 residues. Trimming took 4 bases from V and 4 from J; bases not matched to a gene: 10. The CDR3 spells CASSPGLGTSGVETQYF. In nucleotides, the CDR3 is TGTGCCAGCAGCCCCGGTTTGGGGACTAGCGGGGTAGAGACCCAGTACTTC.

This chain links TRBV5-1 with TRBJ2-5, with D tentatively TRBD2 (7 bases). From germline, CDR1 is SGHRS and CDR2 YFSETQ. V was cut by 0 bases and J by 4 bases, with 16 bases left in between. The CDR3 runs 16 residues. The CDR3 DNA reads as TGCGCCAGCAGCTTGGTTCTAGGGGGGGCCTTAGAGACCCAGTACTTC. Translation gives CASSLVLGGALETQYF.

The V and J genes are TRBV6-5 and TRBJ1-3, with 9 positions matching TRBD1. CDR1 and CDR2 from the germline V gene are MNHEY and SVGAGI. The V gene end was trimmed by 6 bases and the J gene end by 0 bases; junction bases not matched to a gene: 3. The CDR3 has 15 amino acids. Here the CDR3 reads CASRRTGDSGNTIYF. CDR3 bases: TGTGCCAGCAGGCGGACAGGGGACTCTGGAAACACCATATATTTT.

The rearrangement joins TRBV5-4 to TRBJ2-3; TRBD2 aligns across 7 bases. CDR3 length: 16 residues. Losses at the gene ends were 1 base for V and 0 bases for J; bases not matched to a gene: 5. From germline, CDR1 is SGHNT and CDR2 YYREEE (reference sequence). The DNA of the CDR3 is TGTGCCAGCAGCTTGAAGCGGGAACCTAGCACAGATACGCAGTATTTT. As protein: CASSLKREPSTDTQYF.

The chain combines TRBV5-4 with TRBJ2-7; 8 nucleotides agree with TRBD1. The germline CDR1 and CDR2 sequences are SGHNT and YYREEE (reference sequence). The CDR3 sequence is 15 residues long. The V segment lost 1 base and the J segment 5 bases; nucleotides outside the gene matches: 8. This chain's CDR3 is CASSLRTSGGHEQYF. The CDR3 nucleotides are TGTGCCAGCAGCTTGAGGACCTCAGGGGGCCACGAGCAGTACTTC.

A word on this clone: This sample also contains other DNA sequences that code for the same CDR3. The CDR3 region has the DNA TGTGCCAGCTCACCAGAGTCAGGGGCGAATTATGGCTACACCTTC. It translates to CASSPESGANYGYTF. V and J are TRBV18 and TRBJ1-2, with TRBD1 as a possible D gene (6 bases). Per germline, CDR1 KGHSH and CDR2 LQKENI. V was clipped by 2 bases and J by 5 bases, with 15 bases between them. The CDR3 spans 15 residues.

V is TRBV11-2 and J is TRBJ2-5, with 11 bases lining up with TRBD2. This CDR3 spans 15 amino acids. The trim removed 3 bases at V and 2 bases at J, leaving 2 bases unmatched. Germline V gene sequence: CDR1 SGHAT, CDR2 FQNNGV. CDR3 in amino acids: CASSLASGGQETQYF. The CDR3, as DNA: TGTGCCAGCAGCTTGGCTAGCGGGGGGCAAGAGACCCAGTACTTC.

Details on this clone: The sample carries other DNA sequences with the same CDR3. V and J are TRBV6-5 and TRBJ2-5; perhaps TRBD2 as D (6 bases). The CDR3 extends over 13 amino acids. The ends were cut back, 2 bases at V and 2 bases at J, with 6 bases in the middle. CDR1 is MNHEY, CDR2 SVGAGI, per germline. The CDR3, as DNA: TGTGCCAGCAGTTACGGGGGGCAAGAGACCCAGTACTTC. Translation: CASSYGGQETQYF.

The genes are TRBV18 and TRBJ1-1; D is ambiguous. The CDR3 has 12 residues. Germline V gene sequence: CDR1 KGHSH, CDR2 LQKENI. V shed 0 bases and J shed 10 bases, with 9 bases lying between them. In DNA, the CDR3 is TGTGCCAGCTCACCACCCGAAGGTAGAGCTTTCTTT. This translates into CASSPPEGRAFF.

The chain couples TRBV7-2 to TRBJ2-7, with a possible D match to TRBD2 (5 bases). CDR1 and CDR2 from the germline V gene are SGHTA and FQGNSA. The CDR3 extends over 14 amino acids. Deletions cut 5 bases from V and 6 bases from J, with 17 bases between. CDR3 amino acids: CASSPGGVRGEQYF. The CDR3 coding sequence is TGTGCCAGCAGCCCCGGTGGGGTTCGGGGCGAGCAGTACTTC.

This chain links TRBV10-3 with TRBJ2-7; D perhaps matches TRBD1 (5 bases). CDR1 is ENHRY and CDR2 is SYGVKD in the germline V gene. V lost 8 bases to trimming and J lost 3 bases, with 11 bases between them. The CDR3 totals 12 residues. In DNA, the CDR3 is TGTGCCATCTCGTGGGGCGACTACGAGCAGTACTTC. Translated, it gives CAISWGDYEQYF.